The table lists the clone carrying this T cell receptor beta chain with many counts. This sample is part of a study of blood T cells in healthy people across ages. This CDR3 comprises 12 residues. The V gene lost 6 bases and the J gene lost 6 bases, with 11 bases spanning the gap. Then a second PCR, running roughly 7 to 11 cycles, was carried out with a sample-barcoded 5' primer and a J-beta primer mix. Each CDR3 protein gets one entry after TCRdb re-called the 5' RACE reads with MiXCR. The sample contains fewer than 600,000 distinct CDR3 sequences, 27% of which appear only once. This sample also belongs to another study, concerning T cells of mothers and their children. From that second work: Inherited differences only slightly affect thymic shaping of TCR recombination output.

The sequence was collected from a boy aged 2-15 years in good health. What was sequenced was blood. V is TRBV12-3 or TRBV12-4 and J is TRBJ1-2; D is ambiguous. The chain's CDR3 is CASRPQEDGYTF. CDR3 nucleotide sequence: TGTGCCAGCAGGCCCCAGGAGGATGGCTACACCTTC.